This T cell receptor (beta chain) is from a study of brain T cells in children with intractable seizures. Comment on this clone: Its antigen is unknown.

V lost 1 base and J 5 bases, leaving 9 bases between the germline ends. Germline loops: CDR1 GTSNPN, CDR2 SVGIG (reference sequence). The CDR3 runs 13 residues. Only in-frame clones appear in the TCRdb table, and some are missing; sequencing was by immunoSEQ multiplex PCR. The sample gives about 340,000 clones, roughly 93% of which show up once; roughly 6% is in the top ten. Study-wide points: Patients' HCMV serostatus was unknown; virus specificity rests on CDR3 similarity alone.

As to time point: blood from clinic visit 5 months post-surgery; TSC patient then seizure free. The sequenced cases were selected for having the highest brain T cell transcript signatures. Pre-surgery treatment included at least one anti-epileptic drug. The sequence was obtained from a boy younger than two with tuberous sclerosis and intractable seizures. The V gene is TRBV30, the J gene TRBJ2-1; D not resolved. This specimen consisted of peripheral blood, obtained approximately 5 months after surgery. In DNA, the CDR3 is TGTGCCTGGAGTGGGCTAGGAAACAATGAGCAGTTCTTC. Protein: CAWSGLGNNEQFF. The full variable domain, its missing parts supplied by reference TRBV30 and TRBJ2-1, is SQTIHQWPATLVQPVGSPLSLECTVEGTSNPNLYWYRQAAGRGLQLLFYSVGIGQISSEVPQNLSASRPQDRQFILSSKKLLLSDSGFYLCAWSGLGNNEQFFGPGTRLTVL.